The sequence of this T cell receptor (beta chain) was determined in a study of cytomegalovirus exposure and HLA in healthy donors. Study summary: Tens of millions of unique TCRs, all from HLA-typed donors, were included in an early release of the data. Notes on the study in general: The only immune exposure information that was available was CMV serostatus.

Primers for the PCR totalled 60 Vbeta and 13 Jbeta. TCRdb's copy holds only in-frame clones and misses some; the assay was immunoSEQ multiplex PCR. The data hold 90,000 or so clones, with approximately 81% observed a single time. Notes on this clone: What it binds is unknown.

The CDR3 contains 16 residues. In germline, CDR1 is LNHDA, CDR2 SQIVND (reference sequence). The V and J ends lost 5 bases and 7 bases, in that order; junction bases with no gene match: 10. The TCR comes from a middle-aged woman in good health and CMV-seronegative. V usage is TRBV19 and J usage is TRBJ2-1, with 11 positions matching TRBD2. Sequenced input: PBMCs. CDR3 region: CASSSLLAGGGNEQFF. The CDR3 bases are TGTGCCAGTAGTTCCCTTCTAGCGGGAGGAGGTAATGAGCAGTTCTTC.